The following is a T cell receptor (beta chain) sequence with its context. The sample comes from a study of blood T cell repertoires in COVID-19. Study overall: T cells, B-cell-depleted T cells, or PBMCs provided the cDNA or gDNA that served as material.

V lost 4 bases, J lost 0 bases, and 11 bases lay in between. The germline V gene encodes CDR1 SGHRS and CDR2 YFSETQ. The CDR3 sequence is 15 residues long. Original processing notes: For nucleated cells, counts were estimated from reference gene primer amplification. Clones were read by immunoSEQ multiplex PCR, and TCRdb kept only the in-frame ones, dropping some. For V, J and clone size, that table is used; D and trimming come from the DNA. The profile shows fewer than 200,000 clones, about 90% of them singletons. V is TRBV5-1 and J is TRBJ2-1; weak D call: TRBD1 (5 bases). This TCR was recovered from a man aged 55 to 69 with active or convalescent COVID-19. Sequencing used peripheral blood. CDR3 coding DNA: TGCGCCAGCAGCCAGACCGACAGCTCCTACAATGAGCAGTTCTTC. It encodes CASSQTDSSYNEQFF.